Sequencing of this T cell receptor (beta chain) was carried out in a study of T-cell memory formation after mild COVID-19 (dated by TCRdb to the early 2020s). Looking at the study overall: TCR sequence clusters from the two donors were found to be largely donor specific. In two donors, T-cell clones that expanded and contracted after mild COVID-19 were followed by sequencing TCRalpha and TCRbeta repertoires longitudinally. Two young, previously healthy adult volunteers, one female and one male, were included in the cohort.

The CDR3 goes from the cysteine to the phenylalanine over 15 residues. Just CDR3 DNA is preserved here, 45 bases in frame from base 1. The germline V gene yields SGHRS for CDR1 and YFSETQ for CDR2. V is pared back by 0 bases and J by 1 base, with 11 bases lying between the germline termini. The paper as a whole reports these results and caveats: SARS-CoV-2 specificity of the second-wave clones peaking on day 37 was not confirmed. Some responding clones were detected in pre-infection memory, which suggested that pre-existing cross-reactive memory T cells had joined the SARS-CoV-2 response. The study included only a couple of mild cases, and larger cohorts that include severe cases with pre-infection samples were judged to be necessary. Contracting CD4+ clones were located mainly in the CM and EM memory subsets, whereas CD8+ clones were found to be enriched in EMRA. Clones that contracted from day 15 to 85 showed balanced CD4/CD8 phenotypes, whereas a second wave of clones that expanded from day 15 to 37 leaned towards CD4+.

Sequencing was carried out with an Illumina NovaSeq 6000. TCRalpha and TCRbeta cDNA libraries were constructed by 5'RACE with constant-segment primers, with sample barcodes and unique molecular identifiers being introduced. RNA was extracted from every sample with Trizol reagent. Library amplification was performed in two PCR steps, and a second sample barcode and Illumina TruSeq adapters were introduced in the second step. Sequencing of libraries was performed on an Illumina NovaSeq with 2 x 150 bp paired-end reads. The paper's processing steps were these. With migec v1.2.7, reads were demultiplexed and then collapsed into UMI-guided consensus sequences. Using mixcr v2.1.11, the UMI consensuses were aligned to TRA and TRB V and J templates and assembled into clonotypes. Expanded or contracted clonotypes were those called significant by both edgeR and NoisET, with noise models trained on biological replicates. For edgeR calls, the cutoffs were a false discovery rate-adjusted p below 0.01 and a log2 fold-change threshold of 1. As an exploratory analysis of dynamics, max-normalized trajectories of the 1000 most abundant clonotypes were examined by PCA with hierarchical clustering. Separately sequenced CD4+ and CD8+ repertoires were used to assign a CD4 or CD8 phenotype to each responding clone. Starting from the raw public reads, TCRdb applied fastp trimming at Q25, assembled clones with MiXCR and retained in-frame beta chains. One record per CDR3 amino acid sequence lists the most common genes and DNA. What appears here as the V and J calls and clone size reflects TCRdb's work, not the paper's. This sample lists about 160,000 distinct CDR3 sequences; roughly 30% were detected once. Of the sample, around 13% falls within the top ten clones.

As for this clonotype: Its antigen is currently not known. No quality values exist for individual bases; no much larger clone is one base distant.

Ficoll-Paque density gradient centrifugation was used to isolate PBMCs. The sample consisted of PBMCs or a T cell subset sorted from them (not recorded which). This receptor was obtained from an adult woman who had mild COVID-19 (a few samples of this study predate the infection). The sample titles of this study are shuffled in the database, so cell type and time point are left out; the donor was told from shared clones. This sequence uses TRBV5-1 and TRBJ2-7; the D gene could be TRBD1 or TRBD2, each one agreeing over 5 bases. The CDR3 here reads CASSLAGAGSYEQYF. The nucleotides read TGCGCCAGCAGCTTGGCCGGGGCCGGTTCCTACGAGCAGTACTTC. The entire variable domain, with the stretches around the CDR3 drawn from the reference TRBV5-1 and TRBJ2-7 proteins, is KAGVTQTPRYLIKTRGQQVTLSCSPISGHRSVSWYQQTPGQGLQFLFEYFSETQRNKGNFPGRFSGRQFSNSRSEMNVSTLELGDSALYLCASSLAGAGSYEQYFGPGTRLTVT.